The present T cell receptor beta chain was sequenced within a study of CD8 T cells in Susac syndrome. For the study at large: At blood draw, Susac syndrome patients were therapy-naive, on corticosteroids, or on intravenous immunoglobulin alone. Overall study results and limits: The number of individuals included in the study's TCR sequencing and HLA analysis was acknowledged as relatively small. Peak Susac CD8+ clonal expansion was seen in TEMRA cells and active patients.

Trimming cost V 0 bases and J 2 bases, with 14 bases left between them. Per the germline V gene, CDR1 is SQVTM and CDR2 is ANQGSEA. The CDR3 runs to 15 residues. Through negative isolation, CD4+ and CD8+ T cells were obtained, while TEMRA cells were enriched using FACS. A note on this clonotype: Its antigen remains unidentified.

Random hexamers primed reverse transcription of roughly 0.5 to 1 ug RNA. TCRdb ran MiXCR on the immunoSEQ multiplex PCR reads and lists one entry per CDR3 protein. The data contain some 110,000 distinct CDR3 sequences, just under 95% of them singletons. J is TRBJ2-7 and V is TRBV29-1; unclear D gene. This receptor was obtained from a human donor with Susac syndrome. The sequenced material came from CD8+ T cells from PBMCs. CDR3 sequence: CSVEESGVATYEQYF. The CDR3 DNA is TGCAGCGTTGAAGAAAGTGGGGTCGCTACCTACGAGCAGTACTTC.